This TCR beta chain was identified during a study of blood T cell repertoires in COVID-19. Study-level information: Acute-phase and convalescent COVID-19 samples originated in the United States, Italy and Spain. Sample material is recorded as cDNA or gDNA derived from T cells, B-cell-depleted T cells, or PBMCs.

CDR1 is MNHEY, CDR2 SMNVEV, per germline (reference sequence). There are 15 residues in the CDR3. Trimming stripped 8 bases from V and 4 bases from J, with 18 bases between. As originally analysed: Reference gene primers were amplified, and this amplification served to estimate nucleated cell counts. TCRdb keeps only in-frame clones here, not all; method: immunoSEQ multiplex PCR. V and J calls and clone size come straight from that table; D and trimming were deduced from the DNA. The sample contains under 300,000 clones, about 88% of which appear only once. This chain uses TRBV27 with TRBJ1-5; D is perhaps TRBD1 (6 bases). Source material: peripheral blood. The TCR comes from a woman in her thirties or forties who had recovered from COVID-19. CDR3 nucleotide sequence: TGTGCCAGCCGAGAAGGGGGTGTGAGGAATCAGCCCCAGCATTTT. The encoded protein is CASREGGVRNQPQHF.